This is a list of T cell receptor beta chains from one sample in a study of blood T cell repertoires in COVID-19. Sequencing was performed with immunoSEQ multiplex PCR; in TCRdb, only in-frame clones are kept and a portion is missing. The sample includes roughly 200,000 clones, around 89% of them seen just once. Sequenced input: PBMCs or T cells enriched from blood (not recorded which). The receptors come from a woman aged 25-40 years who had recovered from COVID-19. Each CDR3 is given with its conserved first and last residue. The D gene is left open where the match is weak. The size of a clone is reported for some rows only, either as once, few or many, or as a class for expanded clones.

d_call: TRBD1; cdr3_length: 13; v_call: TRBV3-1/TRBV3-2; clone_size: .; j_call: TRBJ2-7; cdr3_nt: TGTGCCAGCAGCTACGGACAGGGGTACGAGCAGTACTTC; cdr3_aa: CASSYGQGYEQYF
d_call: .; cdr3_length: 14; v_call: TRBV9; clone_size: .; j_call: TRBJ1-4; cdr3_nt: TGTGCCAGCAGCGTAGCTGGAGTTAATGAAAAACTGTTTTTT; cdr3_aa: CASSVAGVNEKLFF
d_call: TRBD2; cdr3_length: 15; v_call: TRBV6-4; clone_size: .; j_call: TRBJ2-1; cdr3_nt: TGTGCCAGCAGTGACACACGGGGGGATATCTATGAGCAGTTCTTC; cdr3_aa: CASSDTRGDIYEQFF
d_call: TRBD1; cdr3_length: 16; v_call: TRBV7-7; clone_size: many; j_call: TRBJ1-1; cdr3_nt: TGTGCTAGCAGCGCACCGTTGGGGACAGTGAACACTGAAGCTTTCTTT; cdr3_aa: CASSAPLGTVNTEAFF
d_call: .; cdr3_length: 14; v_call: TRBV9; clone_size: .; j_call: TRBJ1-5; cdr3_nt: TGTGCCAGCAGCGTAGGTCTCCAGGGAGGGTCCCAGCATTTT; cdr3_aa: CASSVGLQGGSQHF
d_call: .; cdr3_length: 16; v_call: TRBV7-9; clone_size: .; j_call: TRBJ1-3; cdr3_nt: TGTGCCAGCAGTTATCAAGGGGTCCACTCTGGAAACACCATATATTTT; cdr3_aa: CASSYQGVHSGNTIYF
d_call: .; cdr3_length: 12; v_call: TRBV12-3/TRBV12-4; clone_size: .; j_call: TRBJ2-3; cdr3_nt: TGTGCCAGCAGTGGGGGAGGACCTCAGCAGTATTTT; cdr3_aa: CASSGGGPQQYF
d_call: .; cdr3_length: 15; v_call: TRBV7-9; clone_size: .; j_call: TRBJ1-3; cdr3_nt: TGTGCCAGCAGCTGGACAGCCACGCCTGGAAACACCATATATTTT; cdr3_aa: CASSWTATPGNTIYF
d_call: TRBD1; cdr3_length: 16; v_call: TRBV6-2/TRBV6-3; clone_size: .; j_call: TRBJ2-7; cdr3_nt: TGTGCCAGCAGTTTGGGAGGGGGCGACAGGGGGAAGGAGCAGTACTTC; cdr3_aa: CASSLGGGDRGKEQYF
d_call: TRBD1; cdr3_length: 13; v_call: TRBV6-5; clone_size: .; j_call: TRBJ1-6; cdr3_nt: TGTGCCAGCAGAACAGGGGGCGAATCACCCCTCCACTTT; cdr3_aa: CASRTGGESPLHF
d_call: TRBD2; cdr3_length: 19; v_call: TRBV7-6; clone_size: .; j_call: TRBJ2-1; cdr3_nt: TGTGCCAGCAGCTCCCGGACTAGCGGGGGGGATCATCTTGTCAATGAGCAGTTCTTC; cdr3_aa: CASSSRTSGGDHLVNEQFF
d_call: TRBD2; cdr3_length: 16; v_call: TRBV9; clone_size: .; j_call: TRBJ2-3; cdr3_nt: TGTGCCAGCAGCACTAGACTAGCGGGAGCCACAGATACGCAGTATTTT; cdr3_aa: CASSTRLAGATDTQYF
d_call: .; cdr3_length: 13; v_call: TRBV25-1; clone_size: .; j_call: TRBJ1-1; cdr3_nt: TGTGCCAGCAGTGACAGGGAATCGGCTGAAGCTTTCTTT; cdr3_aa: CASSDRESAEAFF
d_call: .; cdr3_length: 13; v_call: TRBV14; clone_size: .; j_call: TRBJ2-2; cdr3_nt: TGTGCCAGCAGCCAGACGGGGGTGGGGGAGCTGTTTTTT; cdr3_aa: CASSQTGVGELFF
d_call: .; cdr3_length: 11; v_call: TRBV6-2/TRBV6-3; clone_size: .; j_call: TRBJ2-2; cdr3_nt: TGTGCCAGCAGTACAACCGGGGAGCTGTTTTTT; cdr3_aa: CASSTTGELFF
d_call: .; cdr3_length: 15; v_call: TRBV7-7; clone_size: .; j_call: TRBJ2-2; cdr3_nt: TGTGCTAGCAGCTTAGGCGGTTTCAACACCGGGGAGCTGTTTTTT; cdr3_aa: CASSLGGFNTGELFF
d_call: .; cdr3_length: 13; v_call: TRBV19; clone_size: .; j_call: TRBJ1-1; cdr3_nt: TGTGCCAGTATCCAGGGAGGAGGCACTGAAGCTTTCTTT; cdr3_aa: CASIQGGGTEAFF
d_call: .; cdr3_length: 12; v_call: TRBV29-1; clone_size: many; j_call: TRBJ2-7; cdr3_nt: TGCAGCGTTGAAGTCAGGGATTACGAGCAGTACTTC; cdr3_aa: CSVEVRDYEQYF
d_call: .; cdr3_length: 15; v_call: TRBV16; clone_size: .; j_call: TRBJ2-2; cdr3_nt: TGTGCCAGCAGCCAATCTACAGGGTCGACCGGGGAGCTGTTTTTT; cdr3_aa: CASSQSTGSTGELFF
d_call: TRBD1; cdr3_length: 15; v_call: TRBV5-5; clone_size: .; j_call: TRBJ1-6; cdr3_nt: TGTGCCAGCAGCGCTTCGGGACAGAATAATTCACCCCTCCACTTT; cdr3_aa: CASSASGQNNSPLHF